This record concerns one TCR beta chain sequence. No antigen is known for it. Base qualities are not provided; no much larger clone lies one nucleotide away. TCRbeta CDR3 regions were amplified from genomic DNA by means of the immunoSEQ Assay, a bias-controlled multiplex PCR. On the authors' methods: The number of nucleated cells in each sample was estimated by amplification of reference gene primers within the assay. Sequence reads were collapsed and filtered to measure the absolute abundance of every unique TCRbeta CDR3 rearrangement. For each sample, productive Simpson clonality was calculated by taking the square root of Simpson's diversity index across productive rearrangements. The table comes from immuneACCESS by way of TCRdb, which keeps in-frame sequences with V and J called. Part of the clones is missing from these tables; in studies checked, under half for an unresolved V gene and the rest for unknown reasons. That table gives V, J and clone size, and the DNA gave D and trimming. The sample table records 25,000 to 30,000 clones; 80% of these occur just once. More than 40% of the sample comes from the top ten.

The data belong to a study of blood T cell repertoires in COVID-19 (dated by TCRdb to 2020 to 2021). Concerning the study at large: Samples covering the acute and convalescent phases of COVID-19 were provided by collaborators in the United States, Italy and Spain. Subjects who had been exposed to COVID-19, were actively infected with it, or had recovered from it provided the deeply sampled blood TCRbeta repertoires that made up the dataset. A freely available public database, intended as a resource for researchers studying the immune response to SARS-CoV-2, is where the repertoires were released. The samples were drawn from two sources: the first 160 participants of the ongoing ImmuneRACE study, and 950 to 1,500 subjects contributed by 6 global collaborators. Where available, HLA class I and class II types were taken from metadata supplied by the sample provider and were not determined by assay-based typing. The material from the prospective study consisted of cDNA or gDNA derived from T cells, B-cell-depleted T cells, or PBMCs. Sample metadata almost always included a de-identified subject ID, COVID-19 status, age in years and sex. Beyond this particular receptor, the publication reports: The quantity of clinical and demographic metadata differed by source and by participant and was supplied without curation.

Collaborating institutions collected whole blood in K2EDTA tubes following their own protocols. For TCRbeta analysis, collaborators shipped samples in one of three forms: frozen whole blood, isolated PBMCs, or DNA extracted from either of those sample types. The germline ends are 10 bases apart after V is trimmed by 0 bases and J by 8 bases. In the germline V gene (reference sequence), CDR1 corresponds to GTSNPN and CDR2 to SVGIG. From its cysteine to its phenylalanine, the CDR3 spans 12 amino acids. Of the read, only the CDR3 DNA is kept; its 36 bases are in frame from base 1. Material for sequencing was peripheral blood. This receptor was identified in a woman in her 70s with acute or convalescent COVID-19. The chain is made from TRBV30 and TRBJ1-2, with the D gene call left open. Here the CDR3 is given as CAWSVGDSGYTF. The DNA is as follows: TGTGCCTGGAGTGTCGGGGATTCCGGCTACACCTTC.